A single sample gave rise to the 18 T cell receptor beta chains below, sequenced in a study of blood T cell repertoires in COVID-19. The data were produced by immunoSEQ multiplex PCR, yet TCRdb's version contains in-frame clones alone and is incomplete. The profile covers about 44,000 clones, with 88% appearing a single time and over 1% taken by the ten largest. The sample taken for sequencing was peripheral blood. The receptors were sampled from a middle-aged woman with acute or convalescent COVID-19.

This chain connects TRBV3-1 (or the pseudogene TRBV3-2) to TRBJ2-6, with D perhaps matching TRBD2 (5 bases). Germline-derived CDR1 and CDR2 are LGHDT and YNNKEL (reference sequence). The CDR3 extends over 19 amino acids. Trimming pared 1 base from V and 0 bases from J, leaving 16 bases between. The CDR3 sequence is CASSQGRGLTSSGANVLTF. In DNA, the CDR3 is TGTGCCAGCAGCCAAGGAAGAGGGCTGACGAGCTCTGGGGCCAACGTCCTGACTTTC.

J is TRBJ1-4 and V is TRBV19, with D perhaps matching TRBD1 (5 bases). The CDR3 loop spans 14 amino acids. V shed 4 bases and J shed 2 bases, with 8 bases lying between them. Per germline, CDR1 LNHDA and CDR2 SQIVND (reference sequence). The CDR3, as DNA: TGTGCCAGTAGTACGGGGGACACTAATGAAAAACTGTTTTTT. As protein: CASSTGDTNEKLFF.

The rearrangement joins TRBV4-2 to TRBJ2-2; 7 bases match TRBD1. The CDR3 runs to 14 residues. Germline assignment: CDR1 LGHNA and CDR2 YNFKEQ. V shed 0 bases and J 7 bases; nucleotides not matched to a gene: 2. This chain's CDR3 is CASSQETGIGELFF. CDR3 sequence (DNA): TGTGCCAGCAGCCAAGAGACAGGGATCGGGGAGCTGTTTTTT.

The gene calls are TRBV5-5 and TRBJ1-4; weak D call: TRBD1 (5 bases). V dropped 1 base and J dropped 6 bases, with 10 bases sitting between them. The CDR3 consists of 14 residues. Per germline, CDR1 SGHKS and CDR2 YYEKEE (reference sequence). The CDR3 protein is CASSLRGDDEKLFF. The CDR3 region has the DNA TGTGCCAGCAGCTTGCGGGGGGATGATGAAAAACTGTTTTTT.

This clone was seen a single time. The chain couples TRBV27 to TRBJ1-6; unclear D gene. Trimming removed 5 bases at V and 4 bases at J, with 15 bases between. This CDR3 comprises 16 residues. In germline, CDR1 is MNHEY, CDR2 SMNVEV (reference sequence). The CDR3 reads CASSGVYPDYNSPLHF. CDR3 sequence (DNA): TGTGCCAGCAGTGGTGTGTACCCAGATTATAATTCACCCCTCCACTTT.

The chain employs TRBV2 and TRBJ1-2, with D possibly matching TRBD1 (6 bases). The V gene's germline CDR1 is SNHLY and CDR2 FYNNEI. The CDR3 runs 13 residues. V dropped 6 bases and J dropped 2 bases, with 10 bases sitting between them. This chain's CDR3 is CASSFTGNYGYTF. The CDR3 DNA reads TGTGCCAGCAGCTTCACAGGGAACTATGGCTACACCTTC.

The CDR3 sequence is CASSSGNTEAFF. CDR3 DNA sequence: TGTGCCAGTTCGAGCGGGAACACTGAAGCTTTCTTT. The V and J genes are TRBV9 and TRBJ1-1; D ambiguous. V lost 8 bases to trimming and J lost 1 base, with 9 bases between them. The CDR3 is made up of 12 amino acids. Germline CDR1 SGDLS, CDR2 YYNGEE. Based on the CDR3 plus reference TRBV9 and TRBJ1-1, the full variable domain is DSGVTQTPKHLITATGQRVTLRCSPRSGDLSVYWYQQSLDQGLQFLIQYYNGEERAKGNILERFSAQQFPDLHSELNLSSLELGDSALYFCASSSGNTEAFFGQGTRLTVV.

The chain joins TRBV3-1 (or the pseudogene TRBV3-2) to TRBJ1-6; perhaps TRBD1 as D (5 bases). The CDR3 consists of 16 residues. V was cut by 4 bases and J by 0 bases, with 10 bases left in between. In germline, CDR1 is LGHDT, CDR2 YNNKEL (reference sequence). DNA for the CDR3: TGTGCCAGCAGCCTAAGACAGTGCTCCTATAATTCACCCCTCCACTTT. Its protein is CASSLRQCSYNSPLHF.

This sequence joins TRBV5-6 and TRBJ1-2; tentative D call: TRBD1 (5 bases). Germline V CDR1 and CDR2: SGHDT, YYEEEE. This CDR3 has 15 amino acids. The V end lost 4 bases, the J end lost 8 bases, and 21 bases lay between the germline ends. Here the CDR3 reads CASSGGSWPRRGYTF. CDR3 DNA sequence: TGTGCCAGCAGCGGGGGGAGTTGGCCGCGGAGGGGCTACACCTTC.

The V call is TRBV28, the J call TRBJ1-4; TRBD1 agrees at 10 bases. The junction had 15 bases not matched to a gene; V was cut back by 4 bases and J by 7 bases. The germline CDR1 and CDR2 sequences are MDHEN and SYDVKM. CDR3 length: 18 amino acids. CDR3 residues: CASSWTGGKGGPSEKLFF. CDR3 bases: TGTGCCAGCAGTTGGACAGGGGGGAAAGGGGGCCCGAGTGAAAAACTGTTTTTT.

The chain employs TRBV7-3 and TRBJ1-2; D perhaps matches TRBD1 (5 bases). V lost 5 bases to trimming and J lost 7 bases, with 23 bases between them. The germline CDR1 and CDR2 sequences are SGHTA and FQGTGA. The CDR3 has 16 amino acids. The CDR3: CASSPQGVPAGGGYTF. The CDR3 nucleotides are TGTGCCAGCAGCCCCCAGGGTGTGCCAGCCGGCGGTGGCTACACCTTC.

V gene TRBV28 combines with J gene TRBJ1-2; D is unresolved. Germline loops: CDR1 MDHEN, CDR2 SYDVKM. Trimming removed 2 bases at V and 4 bases at J, with 5 bases between. This CDR3 is built from 12 residues. CDR3 residues: CASSLILYGYTF. CDR3 bases: TGTGCCAGCAGTTTAATACTCTATGGCTACACCTTC.

The J gene is TRBJ1-5, the V gene TRBV5-1, with a tentative D call TRBD1 (5 bases). The CDR3 is made up of 17 amino acids. V was clipped by 3 bases and J by 1 base, with 17 bases between them. The germline V gene has CDR1 SGHRS and CDR2 YFSETQ. CDR3 sequence: CASSSRDFQGSNQPQHF. CDR3 DNA: TGCGCCAGCAGCTCAAGGGACTTTCAAGGGAGCAATCAGCCCCAGCATTTT.

This chain links TRBV7-3 with TRBJ1-6; D is unresolved. The germline CDR1 and CDR2 sequences are SGHTA and FQGTGA. The CDR3 consists of 15 residues. V lost 5 bases and J lost 7, with 15 bases in between. CDR3 sequence: CASSAGGILNSPLHF. The CDR3 region has the DNA TGTGCCAGCAGCGCCGGAGGGATTCTCAATTCACCCCTCCACTTT.

The CDR3 sequence is CASSLSTLGKQGAPSPLHF. CDR3 nucleotides: TGTGCCAGCAGTTTATCGACACTCGGGAAACAGGGGGCACCTTCACCCCTCCACTTT. The chain recombines TRBV28 with TRBJ1-6; 9 bases fit TRBD1. The CDR3 is made up of 19 amino acids. Looked up from germline, CDR1 is MDHEN and CDR2 is SYDVKM. V lost 1 base, J lost 9 bases, and 16 bases stayed unmatched.

The chain links TRBV28 to TRBJ1-3; D is unclear. This CDR3 has 16 amino acids. Germline values: CDR1 MDHEN, CDR2 SYDVKM. The V end was cut by 5 bases, the J end by 4 bases, with 18 bases between. The CDR3 loop reads CASSRLQFAEGNTIYF. CDR3 sequence (DNA): TGTGCCAGCAGTCGCCTCCAGTTTGCGGAAGGAAACACCATATATTTT.

The chain links TRBV15 to TRBJ1-2; TRBD1 matches 10 bases. CDR1 LNHNV and CDR2 YYDKDF come from the germline V gene (reference sequence). The CDR3 is 17 amino acids. Trimming at V came to 0 bases and at J to 8 bases, leaving 12 bases not matched to a gene. This CDR3 reads CATSRERGQGGLYGYTF. In nucleotides, the CDR3 is TGTGCCACCAGCAGAGAGAGAGGACAGGGGGGATTATACGGCTACACCTTC. The variable domain in full, completed from reference TRBV15 and TRBJ1-2, reads DAMVIQNPRYQVTQFGKPVTLSCSQTLNHNVMYWYQQKSSQAPKLLFHYYDKDFNNEADTPDNFQSRRPNTSFCFLDIRSPGLGDTAMYLCATSRERGQGGLYGYTFGSGTRLTVV.

This clone was observed once. This chain joins TRBV6-5 and TRBJ2-2; 8 bases map to TRBD2. Trimming cost V 2 bases and J 4 bases; bases outside gene matches: 6. Germline V gives CDR1 MNHEY, CDR2 SVGAGI. This CDR3 comprises 16 residues. CDR3 coding DNA: TGTGCCAGCAGTTACCGCGGACTAGCTGCCACCGGGGAGCTGTTTTTT. Translated, it gives CASSYRGLAATGELFF.